This TCR beta chain is drawn from a study of CD8+ T cells in alopecia areata. The treatment: oral pan-JAK inhibitor, 5-10 mg twice daily. Study-level findings and limits: Possibly because of HLA-related factors, TCR sharing was less clear across patients than in mice.

Comments on this clone: Its target is not known.

CDR1 is GTSNPN and CDR2 is SVGIG in the germline V gene (reference sequence). The CDR3 loop spans 13 amino acids. V lost 2 bases and J lost 5, with 12 bases in between. In each case, RNA was isolated and then reverse transcribed into cDNA as the sequencing template. Data came from immunoSEQ multiplex PCR; TCRdb stores just in-frame clones and leaves some out. The sample holds about 220,000 clones; about 58% are singletons and the top ten take 1.5% to 2%. The sequence came from a human donor with alopecia areata. The source was CD4+ T cells sorted from blood, collected at week 4, from a patient treated with tofacitinib. This chain uses TRBV30 with TRBJ1-2; the D is unclear. CDR3 in DNA: TGTGCCTGGAGTCCCACCTCAGGATATGGCTACACCTTC. It translates to CAWSPTSGYGYTF.